These T cell receptor beta chains were read from a single sample in a study of cytomegalovirus exposure and HLA in healthy donors. Sequencing used immunoSEQ multiplex PCR; TCRdb keeps in-frame clones, though not all of them. The table lists just over 50,000 clones. Sequencing used PBMCs. These receptors originate from a woman aged 55 to 70 in good health and CMV-seropositive. Both conserved end residues are part of each CDR3. The D gene is left open where the match is weak. Some rows have no size entry. The others give once, few or many, or a class for an expanded clone.

>TRBJ1-2|TRBV18|NA|TRBD1
CASSPGTGVGYTF
TGTGCCAGCTCACCCGGGACAGGGGTCGGCTACACCTTC
>TRBJ1-2|TRBV5-1|NA|NA
CASSPPGSAPIYGYTF
TGCGCCAGCAGCCCTCCAGGGTCGGCCCCAATCTATGGCTACACCTTC
>TRBJ1-1|TRBV5-5|NA|NA
CASSLQALNTEAFF
TGTGCCAGCAGCTTACAGGCTTTGAACACTGAAGCTTTCTTT
>TRBJ1-6|TRBV25-1|NA|NA
CASSEFRGGGSPLHF
TGTGCCAGCAGTGAATTTCGGGGGGGAGGTTCACCCCTCCACTTT
>TRBJ1-1|TRBV29-1|NA|NA
CSVPRLGVTEAFF
TGCAGCGTTCCTCGGTTGGGAGTCACTGAAGCTTTCTTT
>TRBJ2-7|TRBV7-9|NA|NA
CASSLPGIGEQYF
TGTGCCAGCAGCCTCCCAGGGATTGGCGAGCAGTACTTC
>TRBJ1-6|TRBV11-2|NA|NA
CASSSQTDSPLHF
TGTGCCAGCAGCTCACAGACAGATTCACCCCTCCACTTT
>TRBJ2-7|TRBV15|NA|NA
CATSTPGWSAYEQYF
TGTGCCACCAGCACCCCAGGGTGGTCCGCCTACGAGCAGTACTTC
>TRBJ2-3|TRBV7-9|NA|TRBD1
CASSLQGARTDTQYF
TGTGCCAGCAGCTTACAGGGGGCTAGGACAGATACGCAGTATTTT
>TRBJ2-7|TRBV5-1|NA|TRBD1
CASSLLGTGVREQYF
TGCGCCAGCAGCTTGTTGGGGACAGGGGTGCGCGAGCAGTACTTC
>TRBJ2-1|TRBV2|NA|NA
CASSERNEQFF
TGTGCCAGCAGTGAACGGAATGAGCAGTTCTTC
>TRBJ1-2|TRBV2|NA|NA
CASSLTGETFYGYTF
TGTGCCAGCAGTCTAACGGGGGAGACATTCTATGGCTACACCTTC
>TRBJ1-1|TRBV10-3|NA|TRBD1
CAISPGQGDTEAFF
TGTGCCATCAGTCCGGGACAGGGCGACACTGAAGCTTTCTTT
>TRBJ1-2|TRBV5-6|NA|NA
CASSAGEYGYTF
TGTGCCAGCAGCGCGGGGGAGTATGGCTACACCTTC
>TRBJ1-6|TRBV6-6|NA|TRBD1
CASSRDSGNSPLHF
TGTGCCAGCAGCCGGGACAGCGGTAATTCACCCCTCCACTTT
>TRBJ2-7|TRBV7-2|NA|NA
CASSLSGTVTYEQYF
TGTGCCAGCAGCTTATCGGGGACTGTGACCTACGAGCAGTACTTC
>TRBJ2-7|TRBV4-1|NA|NA
CASSQDEGTSAYEQYF
TGCGCCAGCAGCCAAGATGAAGGGACAAGTGCCTACGAGCAGTACTTC
>TRBJ1-1|TRBV19|NA|NA
CASSIPARGYTEAFF
TGTGCCAGTAGTATACCCGCTAGGGGCTACACTGAAGCTTTCTTT
>TRBJ2-7|TRBV29-1|NA|NA
CSVVVNRDSYEQYF
TGCAGCGTTGTAGTTAACAGGGACTCCTACGAGCAGTACTTC
>TRBJ1-2|TRBV9|NA|NA
CASSVEVRVNYGYTF
TGTGCCAGCAGCGTAGAGGTCAGGGTTAACTATGGCTACACCTTC
>TRBJ1-1|TRBV14|medium-sized|TRBD1
CASSRGTGRIPEAFF
TGTGCCAGCAGCCGAGGGACAGGCCGGATCCCTGAAGCTTTCTTT
>TRBJ2-1|TRBV25-1|NA|TRBD2
CASSESTLAGDNNEQFF
TGTGCCAGCAGTGAATCAACCCTAGCGGGGGATAACAATGAGCAGTTCTTC
>TRBJ1-4|TRBV7-9|NA|TRBD1
CASSLTGTGGSEKLFF
TGTGCCAGCAGCTTAACGGGGACAGGGGGTTCTGAAAAACTGTTTTTT
>TRBJ1-1|TRBV19|NA|NA
CASSIDHTRVNTEAFF
TGTGCCAGTAGTATAGATCATACCCGAGTAAACACTGAAGCTTTCTTT
>TRBJ2-7|TRBV20-1|NA|NA
CSASPGQYF
TGCAGTGCTAGCCCGGGGCAGTACTTC
>TRBJ2-5|TRBV4-1|NA|NA
CASSQQQGRETQYF
TGCGCCAGCAGCCAACAGCAGGGCAGAGAGACCCAGTACTTC
>TRBJ1-2|TRBV11-3|NA|NA
CASSPEGEINYGYTF
TGTGCCAGCAGCCCCGAGGGCGAAATTAACTATGGCTACACCTTC
>TRBJ2-4|TRBV11-3|NA|NA
CASSLDGAGAKNIQYF
TGTGCCAGCAGCTTAGATGGGGCAGGAGCCAAAAACATTCAGTACTTC
>TRBJ1-2|TRBV9|NA|NA
CASSLRSAVPGGYTF
TGTGCCAGCAGCCTTCGCAGTGCAGTGCCAGGCGGCTACACCTTC
>TRBJ1-1|TRBV9|NA|NA
CASSPRGGTAAEAFF
TGTGCCAGCAGCCCGAGGGGCGGGACCGCCGCTGAAGCTTTCTTT
>TRBJ1-2|TRBV29-1|NA|TRBD1
CSGLTGEGYGYTF
TGCAGCGGGCTGACAGGGGAAGGCTATGGCTACACCTTC
>TRBJ2-7|TRBV4-3|NA|NA
CASSQDRAALYEQYF
TGCGCCAGCAGCCAAGATCGCGCGGCCCTCTACGAGCAGTACTTC
>TRBJ1-1|TRBV6-4|NA|TRBD1
CASRTGVGNTEAFF
TGTGCCAGCAGGACAGGGGTGGGGAACACTGAAGCTTTCTTT
>TRBJ1-1|TRBV18|NA|TRBD1
CASSEGQGGWGTEAFF
TGTGCCAGCTCAGAGGGACAGGGAGGCTGGGGCACTGAAGCTTTCTTT
>TRBJ1-6|TRBV4-1|NA|NA
CASSQSLQGHNSPLHF
TGCGCCAGCAGCCAAAGCTTGCAGGGTCATAATTCACCCCTCCACTTT
>TRBJ1-1|TRBV5-1|NA|TRBD1
CASSSPGQRTEAFF
TGCGCCAGCAGCTCACCGGGACAGCGCACTGAAGCTTTCTTT
>TRBJ2-7|TRBV5-6|NA|TRBD2
CASSSPGLAGYEQYF
TGTGCCAGCAGCTCACCGGGACTAGCGGGCTACGAGCAGTACTTC
>TRBJ2-1|TRBV29-1|NA|TRBD1
CSAGQGVNEQFF
TGCAGCGCTGGACAGGGGGTGAATGAGCAGTTCTTC
>TRBJ2-4|TRBV28|NA|NA
CASSYRETVDIQYF
TGTGCCAGCAGTTACAGGGAAACGGTGGACATTCAGTACTTC
>TRBJ2-5|TRBV4-1|NA|TRBD2
CASSQGGGPETQYF
TGCGCCAGCAGCCAAGGCGGGGGGCCAGAGACCCAGTACTTC
>TRBJ1-6|TRBV19|NA|NA
CASSIGAGENNSPLHF
TGTGCCAGTAGTATCGGTGCAGGGGAGAATAATTCACCCCTCCACTTT
>TRBJ2-7|TRBV4-2|NA|NA
CASSQELARTYEQYF
TGTGCCAGCAGCCAAGAACTAGCCCGGACCTACGAGCAGTACTTC
>TRBJ2-3|TRBV11-3|NA|TRBD1
CASSPRDRGTDTQYF
TGTGCCAGCAGCCCCCGGGACAGGGGCACAGATACGCAGTATTTT
>TRBJ1-2|TRBV11-2|NA|TRBD1
CASSLDGTGGNGYTF
TGTGCCAGCAGCTTAGATGGGACAGGGGGAAATGGCTACACCTTC
>TRBJ1-4|TRBV27|NA|TRBD1
CASRGQGSFREKLFF
TGTGCCAGCAGGGGACAGGGCTCGTTTAGGGAAAAACTGTTTTTT
>TRBJ1-2|TRBV6-5|NA|TRBD1
CASSYTGTAYGYTF
TGTGCCAGCAGTTATACGGGGACAGCCTATGGCTACACCTTC
>TRBJ2-1|TRBV7-2|NA|TRBD2
CASSLVASGGVNEQFF
TGTGCCAGCAGCTTAGTGGCTAGCGGGGGGGTTAATGAGCAGTTCTTC
>TRBJ1-5|TRBV6-1|NA|NA
CASSLWTVLNQPQHF
TGTGCCAGCAGTCTTTGGACAGTTTTAAATCAGCCCCAGCATTTT